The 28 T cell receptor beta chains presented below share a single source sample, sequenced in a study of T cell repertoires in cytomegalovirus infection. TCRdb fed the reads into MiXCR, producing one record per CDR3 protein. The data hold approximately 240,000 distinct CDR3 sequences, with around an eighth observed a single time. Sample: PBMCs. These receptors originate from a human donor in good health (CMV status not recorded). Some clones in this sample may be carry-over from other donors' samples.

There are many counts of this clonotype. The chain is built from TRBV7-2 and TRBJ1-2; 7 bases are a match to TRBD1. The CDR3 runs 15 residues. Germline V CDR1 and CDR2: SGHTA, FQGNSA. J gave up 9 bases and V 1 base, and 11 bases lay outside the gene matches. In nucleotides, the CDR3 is TGTGCCAGCAGCTTAGTCCTGGACAGGCTCGTTAGCTACACCTTC. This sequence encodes CASSLVLDRLVSYTF.

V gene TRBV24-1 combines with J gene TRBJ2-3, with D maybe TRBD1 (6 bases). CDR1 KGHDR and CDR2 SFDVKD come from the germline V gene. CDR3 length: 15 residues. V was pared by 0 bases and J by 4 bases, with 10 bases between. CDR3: CATSDLPPGADTQYF. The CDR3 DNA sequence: TGTGCCACCAGTGATTTGCCCCCAGGGGCAGATACGCAGTATTTT.

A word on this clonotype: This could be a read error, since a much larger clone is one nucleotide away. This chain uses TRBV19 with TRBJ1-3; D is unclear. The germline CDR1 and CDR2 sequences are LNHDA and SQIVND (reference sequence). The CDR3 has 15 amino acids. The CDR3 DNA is TGTACCAGTAGTATACTGACGAGCTCTGGAAACACCATATATTTT. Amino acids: CTSSILTSSGNTIYF.

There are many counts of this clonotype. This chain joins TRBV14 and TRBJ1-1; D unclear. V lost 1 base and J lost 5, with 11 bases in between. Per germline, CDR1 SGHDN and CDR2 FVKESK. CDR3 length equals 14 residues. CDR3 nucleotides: TGTGCCAGCAGCCAAGGACATTCCCGTACTGAAGCTTTCTTT. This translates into CASSQGHSRTEAFF.

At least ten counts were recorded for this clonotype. The CDR3 nucleotides read TGTGCCAGCAGCGGACAGGGGGCTGTCACTGAAGCTTTCTTT. It encodes CASSGQGAVTEAFF. This chain joins TRBV12-3 or TRBV12-4 and TRBJ1-1, with TRBD1 identical over 11 bases. The length of the CDR3 is 14 residues. V trimming: 6 bases; J trimming: 4 bases; junction bases outside the gene matches: 4.

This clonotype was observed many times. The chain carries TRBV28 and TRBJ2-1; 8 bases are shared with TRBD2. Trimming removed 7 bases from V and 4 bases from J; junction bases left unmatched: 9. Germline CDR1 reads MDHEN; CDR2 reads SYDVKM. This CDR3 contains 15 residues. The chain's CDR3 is CASIGGLGEYNEQFF. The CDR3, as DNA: TGTGCCAGCATAGGGGGACTAGGAGAGTACAATGAGCAGTTCTTC.

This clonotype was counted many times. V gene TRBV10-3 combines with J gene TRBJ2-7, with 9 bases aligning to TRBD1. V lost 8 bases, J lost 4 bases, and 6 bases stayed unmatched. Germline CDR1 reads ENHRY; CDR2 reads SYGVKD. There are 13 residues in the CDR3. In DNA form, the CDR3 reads TGTGCCATCTCGGGGACAGGGAGTTACGAGCAGTACTTC. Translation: CAISGTGSYEQYF.

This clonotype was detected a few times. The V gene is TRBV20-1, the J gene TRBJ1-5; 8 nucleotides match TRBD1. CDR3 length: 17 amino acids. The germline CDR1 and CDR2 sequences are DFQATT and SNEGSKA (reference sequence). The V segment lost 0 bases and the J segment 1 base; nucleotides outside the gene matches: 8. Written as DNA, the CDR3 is TGCAGTGCTAGAGACTTAACAGGGGGTTTAAGCAATCAGCCCCAGCATTTT. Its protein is CSARDLTGGLSNQPQHF.

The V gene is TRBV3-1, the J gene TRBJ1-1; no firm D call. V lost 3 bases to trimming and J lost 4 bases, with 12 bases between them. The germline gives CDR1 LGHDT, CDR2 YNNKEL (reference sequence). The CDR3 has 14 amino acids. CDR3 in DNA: TGTGCCAGCAGCCATCATGGGTGGGGCACTGAAGCTTTCTTT. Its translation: CASSHHGWGTEAFF.

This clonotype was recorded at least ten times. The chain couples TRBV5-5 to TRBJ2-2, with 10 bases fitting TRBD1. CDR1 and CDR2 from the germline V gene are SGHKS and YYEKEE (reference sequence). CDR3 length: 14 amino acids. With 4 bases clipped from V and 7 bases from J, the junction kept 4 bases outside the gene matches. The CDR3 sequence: CASSRQGADGELFF. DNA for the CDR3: TGTGCCAGCAGCCGACAGGGGGCCGACGGGGAGCTGTTTTTT.

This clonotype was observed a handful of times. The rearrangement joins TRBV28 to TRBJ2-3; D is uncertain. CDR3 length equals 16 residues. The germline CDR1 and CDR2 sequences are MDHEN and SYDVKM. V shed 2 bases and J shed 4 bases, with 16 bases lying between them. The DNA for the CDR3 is TGTGCCAGCAGTTTACCCCCGTCTCTGGGGTCAGATACGCAGTATTTT. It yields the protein CASSLPPSLGSDTQYF. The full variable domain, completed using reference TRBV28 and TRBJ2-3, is DVKVTQSSRYLVKRTGEKVFLECVQDMDHENMFWYRQDPGLGLRLIYFSYDVKMKEKGDIPEGYSVSREKKERFSLILESASTNQTSMYLCASSLPPSLGSDTQYFGPGTRLTVL.

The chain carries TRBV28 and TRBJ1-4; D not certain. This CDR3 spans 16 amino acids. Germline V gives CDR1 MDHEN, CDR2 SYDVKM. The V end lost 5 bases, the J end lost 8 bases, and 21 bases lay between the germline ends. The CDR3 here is CASSPLGRELGEKLFF. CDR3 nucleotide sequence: TGTGCCAGCAGTCCCCTCGGGAGGGAGCTTGGGGAAAAACTGTTTTTT.

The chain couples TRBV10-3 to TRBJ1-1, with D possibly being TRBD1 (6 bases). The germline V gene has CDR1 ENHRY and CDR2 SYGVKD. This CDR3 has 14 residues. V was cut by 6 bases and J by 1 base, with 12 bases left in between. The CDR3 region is CAIRETGSNTEAFF. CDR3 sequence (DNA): TGTGCCATCAGGGAGACAGGCTCGAACACTGAAGCTTTCTTT.

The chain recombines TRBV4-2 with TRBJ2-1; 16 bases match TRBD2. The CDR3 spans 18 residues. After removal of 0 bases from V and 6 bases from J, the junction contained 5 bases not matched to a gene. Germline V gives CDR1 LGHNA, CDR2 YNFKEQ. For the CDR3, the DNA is TGTGCCAGCAGCCAAGAGGTGGGACTAGCGGGAGGGCCCAATGAGCAGTTCTTC. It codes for CASSQEVGLAGGPNEQFF.

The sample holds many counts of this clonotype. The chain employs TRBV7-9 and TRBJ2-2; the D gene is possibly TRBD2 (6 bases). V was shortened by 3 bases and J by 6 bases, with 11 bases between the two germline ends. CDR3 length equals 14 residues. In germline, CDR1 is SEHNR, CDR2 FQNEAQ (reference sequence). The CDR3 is CASSLEGDPGELFF. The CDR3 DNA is TGTGCCAGCAGCTTGGAGGGAGACCCCGGGGAGCTGTTTTTT.

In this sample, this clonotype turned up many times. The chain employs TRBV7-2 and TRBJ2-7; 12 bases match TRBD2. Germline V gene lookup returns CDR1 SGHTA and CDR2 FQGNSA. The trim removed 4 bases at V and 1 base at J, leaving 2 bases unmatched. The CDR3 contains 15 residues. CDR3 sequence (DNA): TGTGCCAGCAGCTGGGGGACTAGCGGGTCCTACGAGCAGTACTTC. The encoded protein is CASSWGTSGSYEQYF.

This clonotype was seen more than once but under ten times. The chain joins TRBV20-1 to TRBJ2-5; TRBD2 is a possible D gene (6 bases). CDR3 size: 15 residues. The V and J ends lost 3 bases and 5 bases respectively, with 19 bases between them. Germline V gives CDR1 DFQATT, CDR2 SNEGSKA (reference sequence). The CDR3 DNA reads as TGCAGTGCTAGGAAGGGTGGGGACTCCTGGGAGACCCAGTACTTC. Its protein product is CSARKGGDSWETQYF.

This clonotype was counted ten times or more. Written as DNA, the CDR3 is TGTGCCAGCAGCTTAGATACTAGCGGACGCACAGATACGCAGTATTTT. Its translation: CASSLDTSGRTDTQYF. This sequence joins TRBV7-9 and TRBJ2-3, with 8 nucleotides matching TRBD2. Germline CDR1 SEHNR, CDR2 FQNEAQ (reference sequence). J lost 1 base, V lost 1 base, and 4 bases had no gene match. This CDR3 has 16 residues. Filled out from reference TRBV7-9 and TRBJ2-3, the complete variable domain reads DTGVSQNPRHKITKRGQNVTFRCDPISEHNRLYWYRQTLGQGPEFLTYFQNEAQLEKSRLLSDRFSAERPKGSFSTLEIQRTEQGDSAMYLCASSLDTSGRTDTQYFGPGTRLTVL.

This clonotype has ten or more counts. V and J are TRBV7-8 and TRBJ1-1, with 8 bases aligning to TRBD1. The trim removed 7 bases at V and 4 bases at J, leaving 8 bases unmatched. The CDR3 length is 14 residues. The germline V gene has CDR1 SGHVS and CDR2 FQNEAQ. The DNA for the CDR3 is TGTGCCAGCACCATCGGACAGGGAGGCACTGAAGCTTTCTTT. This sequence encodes CASTIGQGGTEAFF. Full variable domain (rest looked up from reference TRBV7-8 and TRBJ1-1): GAGVSQSPRYKVAKRGQDVALRCDPISGHVSLFWYQQALGQGPEFLTYFQNEAQLDKSGLPSDRFFAERPEGSVSTLKIQRTQQEDSAVYLCASTIGQGGTEAFFGQGTRLTVV.

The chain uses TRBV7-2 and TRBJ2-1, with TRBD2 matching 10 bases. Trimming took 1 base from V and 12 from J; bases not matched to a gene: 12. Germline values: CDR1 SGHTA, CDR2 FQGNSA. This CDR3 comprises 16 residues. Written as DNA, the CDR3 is TGTGCCAGCAGCTTAGTTTCGGGACTAGCGATATATACGCAGTTCTTC. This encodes CASSLVSGLAIYTQFF.

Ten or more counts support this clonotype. The CDR3: CASSPRVTNEKLFF. The CDR3 DNA reads TGTGCCAGCAGCCCGAGGGTAACTAATGAAAAACTGTTTTTT. This sequence joins TRBV14 and TRBJ1-4; D call uncertain. V lost 4 bases, J lost 1 base, and 7 bases lay in between. The germline CDR1 and CDR2 sequences are SGHDN and FVKESK. The length of the CDR3 is 14 residues. Complete variable domain (other parts from reference TRBV14 and TRBJ1-4): EAGVTQFPSHSVIEKGQTVTLRCDPISGHDNLYWYRRVMGKEIKFLLHFVKESKQDESGMPNNRFLAERTGGTYSTLKVQPAELEDSGVYFCASSPRVTNEKLFFGSGTQLSVL.

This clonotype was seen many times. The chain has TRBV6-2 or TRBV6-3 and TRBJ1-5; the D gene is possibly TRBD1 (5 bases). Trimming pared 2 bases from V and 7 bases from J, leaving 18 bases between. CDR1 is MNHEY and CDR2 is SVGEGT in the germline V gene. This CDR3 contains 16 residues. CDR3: CASSYTRGGVEQPQHF. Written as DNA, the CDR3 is TGTGCCAGCAGTTACACACGGGGGGGGGTGGAACAGCCCCAGCATTTT.

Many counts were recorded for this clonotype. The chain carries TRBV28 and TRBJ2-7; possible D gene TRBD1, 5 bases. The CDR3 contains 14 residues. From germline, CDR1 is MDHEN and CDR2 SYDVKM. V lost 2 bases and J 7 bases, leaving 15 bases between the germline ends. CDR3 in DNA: TGTGCCAGCAGTTTACCTAGGGGCGTGAAGGAGCAGTACTTC. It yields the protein CASSLPRGVKEQYF.

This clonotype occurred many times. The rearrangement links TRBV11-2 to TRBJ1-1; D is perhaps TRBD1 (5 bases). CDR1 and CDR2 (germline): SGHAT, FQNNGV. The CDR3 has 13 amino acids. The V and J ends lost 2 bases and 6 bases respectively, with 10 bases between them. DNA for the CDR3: TGTGCCAGCAGCTTAACAGGAAGGGCTGAAGCTTTCTTT. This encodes CASSLTGRAEAFF.

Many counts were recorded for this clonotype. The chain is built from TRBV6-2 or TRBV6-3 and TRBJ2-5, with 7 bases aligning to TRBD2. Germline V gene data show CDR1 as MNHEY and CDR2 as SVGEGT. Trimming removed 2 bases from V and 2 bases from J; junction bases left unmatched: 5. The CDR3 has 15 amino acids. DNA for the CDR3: TGTGCCAGCAGTTACGCGGCTAGCGGACAAGAGACCCAGTACTTC. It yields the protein CASSYAASGQETQYF.

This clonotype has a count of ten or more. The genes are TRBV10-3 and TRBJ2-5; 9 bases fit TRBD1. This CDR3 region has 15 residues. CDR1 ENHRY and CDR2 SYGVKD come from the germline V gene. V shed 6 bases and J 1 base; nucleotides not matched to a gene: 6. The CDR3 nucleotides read TGTGCCATCAGGAGGGGGACAGGGTTCCAAGAGACCCAGTACTTC. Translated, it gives CAIRRGTGFQETQYF.

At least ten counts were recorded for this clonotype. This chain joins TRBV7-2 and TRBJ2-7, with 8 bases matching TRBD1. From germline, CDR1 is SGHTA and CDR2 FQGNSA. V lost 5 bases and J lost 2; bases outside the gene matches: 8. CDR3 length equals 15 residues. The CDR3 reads CASSPSGQGPYEQYF. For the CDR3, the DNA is TGTGCCAGCAGCCCTAGTGGACAGGGACCCTACGAGCAGTACTTC.

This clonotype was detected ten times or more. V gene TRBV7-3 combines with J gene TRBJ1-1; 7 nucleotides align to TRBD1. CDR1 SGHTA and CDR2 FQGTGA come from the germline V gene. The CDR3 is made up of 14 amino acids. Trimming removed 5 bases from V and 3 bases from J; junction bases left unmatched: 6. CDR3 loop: CASSASTGYTEAFF. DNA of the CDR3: TGTGCCAGCAGCGCCTCGACAGGGTACACTGAAGCTTTCTTT. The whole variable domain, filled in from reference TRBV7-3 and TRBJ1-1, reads GAGVSQTPSNKVTEKGKYVELRCDPISGHTALYWYRQSLGQGPEFLIYFQGTGAADDSGLPNDRFFAVRPEGSVSTLKIQRTERGDSAVYLCASSASTGYTEAFFGQGTRLTVV.